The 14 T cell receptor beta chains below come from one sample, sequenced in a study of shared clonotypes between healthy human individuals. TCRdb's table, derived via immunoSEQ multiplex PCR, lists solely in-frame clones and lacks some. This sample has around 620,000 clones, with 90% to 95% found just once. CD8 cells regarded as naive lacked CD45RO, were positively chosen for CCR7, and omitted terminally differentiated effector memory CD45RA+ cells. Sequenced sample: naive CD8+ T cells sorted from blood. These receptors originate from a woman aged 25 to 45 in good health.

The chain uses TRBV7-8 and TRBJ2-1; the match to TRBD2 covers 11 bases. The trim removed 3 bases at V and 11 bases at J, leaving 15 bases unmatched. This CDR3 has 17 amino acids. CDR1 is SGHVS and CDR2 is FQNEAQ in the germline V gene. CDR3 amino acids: CASSFFWTSGSISKQFF. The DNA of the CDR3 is TGTGCCAGCAGCTTTTTCTGGACTAGCGGGTCAATCTCGAAGCAGTTCTTC.

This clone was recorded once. The CDR3 DNA is TGCGCCAGCAATCCGACAGGGGCAAGCGAGCAGTACTTC. This codes for CASNPTGASEQYF. The chain recombines TRBV10-1 with TRBJ2-7; 8 bases are shared with TRBD1. Unmatched junction bases numbered 8, after V lost 7 bases and J lost 6 bases. Per germline, CDR1 WNHNN and CDR2 SYGVQD (reference sequence). This CDR3 spans 13 amino acids.

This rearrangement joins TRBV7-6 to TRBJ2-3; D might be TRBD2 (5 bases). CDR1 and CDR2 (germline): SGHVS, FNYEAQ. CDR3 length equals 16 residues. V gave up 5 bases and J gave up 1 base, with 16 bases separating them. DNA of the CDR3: TGTGCCAGCAGCGCCCGGGGTAGCCTAGGCACAGATACGCAGTATTTT. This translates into CASSARGSLGTDTQYF.

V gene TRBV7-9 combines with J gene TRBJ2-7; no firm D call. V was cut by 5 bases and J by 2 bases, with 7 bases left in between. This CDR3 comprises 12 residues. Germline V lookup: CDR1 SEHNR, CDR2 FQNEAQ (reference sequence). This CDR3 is CASSAGTYEQYF. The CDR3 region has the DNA TGTGCCAGCAGCGCTGGGACCTACGAGCAGTACTTC.

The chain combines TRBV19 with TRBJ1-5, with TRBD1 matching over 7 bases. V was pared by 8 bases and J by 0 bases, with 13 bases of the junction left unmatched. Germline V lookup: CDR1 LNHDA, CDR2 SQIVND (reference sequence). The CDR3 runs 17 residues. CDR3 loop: CASAPGTEPYSNQPQHF. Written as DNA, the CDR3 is TGTGCCAGTGCCCCCGGGACAGAACCTTATAGCAATCAGCCCCAGCATTTT.

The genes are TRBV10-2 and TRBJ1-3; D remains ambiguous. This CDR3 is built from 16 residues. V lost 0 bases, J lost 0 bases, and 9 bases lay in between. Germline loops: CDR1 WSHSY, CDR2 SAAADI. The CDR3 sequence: CASSESIRVSGNTIYF. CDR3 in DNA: TGCGCCAGCAGTGAGTCGATTCGGGTCTCTGGAAACACCATATATTTT.

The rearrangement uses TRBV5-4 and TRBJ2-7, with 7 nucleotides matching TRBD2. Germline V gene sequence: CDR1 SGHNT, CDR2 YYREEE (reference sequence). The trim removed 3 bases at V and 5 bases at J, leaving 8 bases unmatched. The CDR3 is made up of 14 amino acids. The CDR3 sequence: CASSSRLAANEQYF. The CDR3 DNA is TGTGCCAGCAGCTCCAGACTAGCTGCCAACGAGCAGTACTTC.

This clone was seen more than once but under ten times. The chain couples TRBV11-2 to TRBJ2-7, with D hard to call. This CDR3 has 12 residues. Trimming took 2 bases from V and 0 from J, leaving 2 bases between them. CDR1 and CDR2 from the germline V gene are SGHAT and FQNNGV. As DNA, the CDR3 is TGTGCCAGCAGCTTATACTCCTACGAGCAGTACTTC. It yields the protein CASSLYSYEQYF.

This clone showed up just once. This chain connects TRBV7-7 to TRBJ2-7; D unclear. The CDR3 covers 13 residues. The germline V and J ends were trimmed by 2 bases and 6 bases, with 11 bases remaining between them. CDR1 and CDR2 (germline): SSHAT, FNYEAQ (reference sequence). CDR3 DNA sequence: TGTGCCAGCAGCTTATTTATTGAGTCCGAGCAGTACTTC. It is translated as CASSLFIESEQYF.

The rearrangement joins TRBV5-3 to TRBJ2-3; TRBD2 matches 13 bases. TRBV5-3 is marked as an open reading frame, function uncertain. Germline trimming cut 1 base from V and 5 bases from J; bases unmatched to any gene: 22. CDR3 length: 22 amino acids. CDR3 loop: CARSLLGHLLGLAGVGRDTQYF. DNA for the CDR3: TGTGCCAGAAGCTTGTTGGGACATCTATTAGGACTAGCGGGAGTGGGTAGAGATACGCAGTATTTT.

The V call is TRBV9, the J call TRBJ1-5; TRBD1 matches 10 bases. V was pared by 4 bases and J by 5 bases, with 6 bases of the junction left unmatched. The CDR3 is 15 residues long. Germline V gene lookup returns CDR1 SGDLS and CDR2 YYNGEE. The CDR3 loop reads CASSRAGTGDQPQHF. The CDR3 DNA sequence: TGTGCCAGCAGCCGCGCCGGGACAGGGGATCAGCCCCAGCATTTT.

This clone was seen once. The CDR3 region is CASSPPGQGYYGYTF. In DNA, the CDR3 is TGTGCCAGCAGCCCCCCGGGACAGGGGTACTATGGCTACACCTTC. This rearrangement joins TRBV28 to TRBJ1-2, with 10 bases fitting TRBD1. J was trimmed by 3 bases and V by 6 bases; bases with no gene match: 7. Per the germline V gene, CDR1 is MDHEN and CDR2 is SYDVKM. This CDR3 region has 15 residues.

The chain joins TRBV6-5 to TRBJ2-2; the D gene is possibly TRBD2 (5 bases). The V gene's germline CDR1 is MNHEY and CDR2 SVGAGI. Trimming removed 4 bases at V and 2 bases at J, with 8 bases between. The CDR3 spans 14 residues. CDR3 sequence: CASSWTPNTGELFF. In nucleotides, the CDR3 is TGTGCCAGCAGTTGGACTCCAAACACCGGGGAGCTGTTTTTT.

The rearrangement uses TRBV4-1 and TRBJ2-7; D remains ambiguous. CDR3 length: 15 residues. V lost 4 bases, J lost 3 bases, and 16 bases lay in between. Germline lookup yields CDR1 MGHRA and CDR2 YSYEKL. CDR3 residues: CASSPAPRRSYEQYF. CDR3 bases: TGCGCCAGCAGCCCGGCTCCACGCCGGAGCTACGAGCAGTACTTC.